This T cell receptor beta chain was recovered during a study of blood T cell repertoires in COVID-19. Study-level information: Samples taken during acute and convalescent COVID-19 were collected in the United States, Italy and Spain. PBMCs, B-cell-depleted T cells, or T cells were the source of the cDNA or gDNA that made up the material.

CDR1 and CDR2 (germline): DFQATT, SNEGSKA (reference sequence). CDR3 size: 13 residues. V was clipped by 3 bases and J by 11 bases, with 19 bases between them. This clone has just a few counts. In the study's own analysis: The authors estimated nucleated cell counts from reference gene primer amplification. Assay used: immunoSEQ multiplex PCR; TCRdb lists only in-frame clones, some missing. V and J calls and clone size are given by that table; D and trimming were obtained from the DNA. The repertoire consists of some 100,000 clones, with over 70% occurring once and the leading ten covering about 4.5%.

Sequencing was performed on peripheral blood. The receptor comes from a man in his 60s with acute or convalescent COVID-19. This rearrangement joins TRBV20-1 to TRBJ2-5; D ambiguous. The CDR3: CSASGTHLSLQYF. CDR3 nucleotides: TGCAGTGCTAGTGGTACCCATCTTAGCCTTCAGTACTTC.